This T cell receptor (beta chain) was captured in a study of blood T cell repertoires in COVID-19. Looking at the study overall: Sources were T cells, B-cell-depleted T cells, or PBMCs; the material itself was cDNA or gDNA.

Allocation to cohorts depended on clinical history reported by the participants. Recovered status in Cohort 3 required two negative PCRs, clearance, or symptom resolution. Original processing notes: Amplification with reference gene primers provided the estimates of nucleated cell counts. Sequenced by immunoSEQ multiplex PCR; TCRdb stores in-frame clones only, minus some. That table is the source of V, J and clone size, and D and trimming were worked out from the DNA. The sample consists of hundreds of thousands of clones, roughly nine tenths of them appearing once. This CDR3 has 15 amino acids. V was clipped by 8 bases and J by 3 bases, with 19 bases between them. Looked up from germline, CDR1 is MNHEY and CDR2 is SVGAGI.

Input material: PBMCs or T cells enriched from blood (not recorded which). The clonotype originates from a woman aged 55 to 70 who had recovered from COVID-19. This rearrangement joins TRBV6-5 to TRBJ1-2; D is perhaps TRBD1 (5 bases). As DNA, the CDR3 is TGTGCCAGCCGGGATTTGGGGGGGGAACACTATGGCTACACCTTC. It translates to CASRDLGGEHYGYTF.